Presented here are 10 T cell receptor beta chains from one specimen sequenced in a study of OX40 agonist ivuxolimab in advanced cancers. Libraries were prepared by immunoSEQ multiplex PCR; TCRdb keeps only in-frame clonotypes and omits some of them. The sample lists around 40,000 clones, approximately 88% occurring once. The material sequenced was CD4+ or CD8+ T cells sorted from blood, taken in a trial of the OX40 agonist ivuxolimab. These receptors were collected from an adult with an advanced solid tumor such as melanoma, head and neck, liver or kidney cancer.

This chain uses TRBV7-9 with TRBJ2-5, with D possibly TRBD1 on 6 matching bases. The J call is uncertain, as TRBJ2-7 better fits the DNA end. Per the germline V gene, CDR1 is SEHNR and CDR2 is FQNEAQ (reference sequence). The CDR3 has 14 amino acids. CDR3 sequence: CASSLATGSYEQYF. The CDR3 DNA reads TGTGCCAGCAGCTTAGCAACAGGGTCCTACGAGCAGTACTTC.

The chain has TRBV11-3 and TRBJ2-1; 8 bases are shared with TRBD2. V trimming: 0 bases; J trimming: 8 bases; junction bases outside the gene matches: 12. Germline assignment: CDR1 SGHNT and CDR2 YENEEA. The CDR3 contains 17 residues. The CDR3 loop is CASSLEGRLREGDEQFF. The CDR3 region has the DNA TGTGCCAGCAGCTTAGAAGGTCGATTACGGGAGGGCGATGAGCAGTTCTTC.

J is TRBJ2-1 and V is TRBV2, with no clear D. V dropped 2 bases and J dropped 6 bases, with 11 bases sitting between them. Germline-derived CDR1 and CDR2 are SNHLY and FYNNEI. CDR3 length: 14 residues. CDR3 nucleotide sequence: TGTGCCAGCAGTGAACCCGCTAGAGGCAATGAGCAGTTCTTC. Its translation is CASSEPARGNEQFF. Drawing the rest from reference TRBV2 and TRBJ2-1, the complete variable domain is EPEVTQTPSHQVTQMGQEVILRCVPISNHLYFYWYRQILGQKVEFLVSFYNNEISEKSEIFDDQFSVERPDGSNFTLKIRSTKLEDSAMYFCASSEPARGNEQFFGPGTRLTVL.

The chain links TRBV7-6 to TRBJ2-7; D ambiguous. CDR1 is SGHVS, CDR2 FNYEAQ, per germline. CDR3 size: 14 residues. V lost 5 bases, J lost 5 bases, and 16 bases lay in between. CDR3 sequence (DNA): TGTGCCAGCAGCCCCCCACCCCCTGGAAACGAGCAGTACTTC. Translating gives CASSPPPPGNEQYF.

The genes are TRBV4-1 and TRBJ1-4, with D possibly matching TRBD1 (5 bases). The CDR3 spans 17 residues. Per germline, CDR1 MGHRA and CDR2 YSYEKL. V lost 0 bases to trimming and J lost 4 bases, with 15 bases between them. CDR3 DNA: TGCGCCAGCAGCCAAGATTGGGGCAGGGCCCTTAATGAAAAACTGTTTTTT. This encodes CASSQDWGRALNEKLFF.

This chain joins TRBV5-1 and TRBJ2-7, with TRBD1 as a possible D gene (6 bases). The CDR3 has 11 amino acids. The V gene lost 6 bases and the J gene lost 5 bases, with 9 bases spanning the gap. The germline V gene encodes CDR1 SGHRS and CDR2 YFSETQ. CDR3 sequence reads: CASTDSNEQYF. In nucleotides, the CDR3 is TGCGCCAGCACGGACAGCAACGAGCAGTACTTC.

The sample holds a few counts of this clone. The CDR3 region has the DNA TGTGCCAGCAGTTTAGGTCTCGGCACTGAAGCTTTCTTT. This translates into CASSLGLGTEAFF. This chain links TRBV28 with TRBJ1-1; D gene unclear. CDR3 length equals 13 residues. Trimming removed 2 bases at V and 4 bases at J, with 8 bases between. The germline V gene has CDR1 MDHEN and CDR2 SYDVKM.

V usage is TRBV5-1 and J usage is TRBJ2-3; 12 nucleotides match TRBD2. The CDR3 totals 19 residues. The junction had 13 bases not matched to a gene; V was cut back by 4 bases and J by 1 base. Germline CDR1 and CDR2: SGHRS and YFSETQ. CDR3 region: CASSLEFGTSGLGTDTQYF. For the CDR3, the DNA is TGCGCCAGCAGCCTTGAATTTGGGACTAGCGGGCTCGGCACAGATACGCAGTATTTT.

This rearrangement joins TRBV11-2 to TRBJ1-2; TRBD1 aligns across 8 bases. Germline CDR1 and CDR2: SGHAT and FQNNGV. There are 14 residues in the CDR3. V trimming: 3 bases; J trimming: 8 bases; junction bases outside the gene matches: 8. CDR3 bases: TGTGCCAGCAGCTTTGGACAGGGTGGGAAAGGCTACACCTTC. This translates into CASSFGQGGKGYTF.

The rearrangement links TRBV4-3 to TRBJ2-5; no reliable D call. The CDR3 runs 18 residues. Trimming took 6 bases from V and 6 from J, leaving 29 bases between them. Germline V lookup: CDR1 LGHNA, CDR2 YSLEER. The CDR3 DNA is TGCGCCAGCAGTCGCTCCAGATGGGTATCGCACGGGTATAAGACCCAGTACTTC. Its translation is CASSRSRWVSHGYKTQYF.